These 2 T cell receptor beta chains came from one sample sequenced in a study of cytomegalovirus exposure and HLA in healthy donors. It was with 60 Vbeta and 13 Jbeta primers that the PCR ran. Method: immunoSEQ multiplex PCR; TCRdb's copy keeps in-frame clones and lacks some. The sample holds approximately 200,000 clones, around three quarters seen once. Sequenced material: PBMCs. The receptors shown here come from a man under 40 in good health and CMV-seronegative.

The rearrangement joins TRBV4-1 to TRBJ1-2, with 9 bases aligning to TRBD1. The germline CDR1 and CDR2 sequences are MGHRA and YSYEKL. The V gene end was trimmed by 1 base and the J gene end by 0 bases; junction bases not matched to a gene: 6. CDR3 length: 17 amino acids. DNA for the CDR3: TGCGCCAGCAGCCAAGGGGACAGGGCAGGATCTAACTATGGCTACACCTTC. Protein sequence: CASSQGDRAGSNYGYTF.

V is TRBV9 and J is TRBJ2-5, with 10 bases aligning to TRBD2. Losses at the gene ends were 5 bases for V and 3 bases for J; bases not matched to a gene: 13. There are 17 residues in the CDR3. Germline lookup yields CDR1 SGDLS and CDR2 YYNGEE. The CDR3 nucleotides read TGTGCCAGCAGTGCTAAACCGGGACTAGCGCAAAAAGAGACCCAGTACTTC. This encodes CASSAKPGLAQKETQYF.